One sample yielded the 17 T cell receptor beta chains listed below, sequenced in a study of cytotoxic CD8 clonotypes in ibrutinib-treated CLL. The assay was immunoSEQ multiplex PCR, and TCRdb's table has in-frame clones only and misses some. The repertoire holds under 300,000 clones, with 65% to 85% as singletons. The sequences come from PBMCs, collected at disease progression, from a patient treated with ibrutinib. The receptors originated from a human donor with chronic lymphocytic leukemia.

The chain joins TRBV4-1 to TRBJ1-5, with D possibly matching TRBD1 (5 bases). The CDR3 runs 16 residues. Germline V gene data show CDR1 as MGHRA and CDR2 as YSYEKL. V lost 0 bases, J lost 3 bases, and 12 bases lay in between. CDR3 sequence: CASSQDRGSYNQPQHF. The CDR3, as DNA: TGCGCCAGCAGCCAAGATAGGGGTTCTTACAATCAGCCCCAGCATTTT.

The gene calls are TRBV29-1 and TRBJ2-1; D unclear. The CDR3 has 10 amino acids. CDR1 is SQVTM and CDR2 is ANQGSEA in the germline V gene. V lost 7 bases, J lost 9 bases, and 10 bases lay in between. The CDR3 sequence: CSAVIGEQFF. CDR3 bases: TGCAGCGCCGTCATTGGTGAGCAGTTCTTC.

This clone was picked up a small number of times. The chain uses TRBV7-9 and TRBJ1-4; no clear D. This CDR3 region has 15 residues. Per the germline V gene, CDR1 is SEHNR and CDR2 is FQNEAQ (reference sequence). Trimming took 3 bases from V and 0 from J, leaving 8 bases between them. The CDR3 here is CASSLEEATNEKLFF. CDR3 bases: TGTGCCAGCAGCTTGGAGGAGGCAACTAATGAAAAACTGTTTTTT.

The rearrangement uses TRBV7-2 and TRBJ2-7, with D unclear. CDR1 is SGHTA and CDR2 is FQGNSA in the germline V gene. The length of the CDR3 is 13 residues. The V gene lost 5 bases and the J gene lost 6 bases, with 14 bases spanning the gap. The CDR3 DNA reads TGTGCCAGCAGCCTGAGTGGTGTTCGCGAGCAGTACTTC. Translated: CASSLSGVREQYF.

This chain joins TRBV19 and TRBJ2-6, with 8 bases that match TRBD1. Trimming took 3 bases from V and 0 from J; bases not matched to a gene: 4. Germline lookup yields CDR1 LNHDA and CDR2 SQIVND (reference sequence). This CDR3 has 17 amino acids. The CDR3: CASSIPRGLSGANVLTF. CDR3 DNA: TGTGCCAGTAGTATTCCCAGGGGGCTCTCTGGGGCCAACGTCCTGACTTTC. The whole variable domain, remainder taken from reference TRBV19 and TRBJ2-6, is DGGITQSPKYLFRKEGQNVTLSCEQNLNHDAMYWYRQDPGQGLRLIYYSQIVNDFQKGDIAEGYSVSREKKESFPLTVTSAQKNPTAFYLCASSIPRGLSGANVLTFGAGSRLTVL.

The rearrangement joins TRBV5-1 to TRBJ2-7, with a possible D match to TRBD2 (6 bases). Germline V gene lookup returns CDR1 SGHRS and CDR2 YFSETQ. The CDR3 length is 15 residues. V lost 1 base and J lost 2, with 13 bases in between. The CDR3 reads CASSLSRSGPYEQYF. As DNA, the CDR3 is TGCGCCAGCAGCTTGTCCCGTAGCGGCCCCTACGAGCAGTACTTC.

This clone has only one observation. The V and J genes are TRBV12-5 and TRBJ2-7, with D tentatively TRBD1 (6 bases). Germline V CDR1 and CDR2: LGHNT, FRNRAP. The V and J ends lost 1 base and 3 bases respectively, with 7 bases between them. The CDR3 is 13 residues long. CDR3 coding DNA: TGTGCTAGTGGTTTGGCGGACAGCTACGAGCAGTACTTC. Its translation is CASGLADSYEQYF.

This clone has only one observation. The rearrangement links TRBV9 to TRBJ2-1; 12 nucleotides line up with TRBD2. V gave up 2 bases and J gave up 8 bases; unmatched junction bases: 8. The CDR3 contains 16 residues. Looked up from germline, CDR1 is SGDLS and CDR2 is YYNGEE. The CDR3 region is CASSVQTSGSGYEQFF. CDR3 sequence (DNA): TGTGCCAGCAGCGTCCAGACTAGCGGGAGTGGTTATGAGCAGTTCTTC.

V usage is TRBV7-9 and J usage is TRBJ1-3; D call uncertain. Deletions cut 3 bases from V and 0 bases from J, with 12 bases between. In germline, CDR1 is SEHNR, CDR2 FQNEAQ (reference sequence). The CDR3 is 16 residues long. The CDR3 DNA reads as TGTGCCAGCAGCTTTCGGGAGAGAAACTCTGGAAACACCATATATTTT. Translated, it gives CASSFRERNSGNTIYF.

This clone was observed a few times. The gene calls are TRBV4-2 and TRBJ1-2, with D possibly matching TRBD1 (6 bases). Germline lookup yields CDR1 LGHNA and CDR2 YNFKEQ. The CDR3 covers 17 residues. V was trimmed by 0 bases and J by 8 bases, leaving 22 bases between them. CDR3: CASSQDEALQGIWGYTF. CDR3 nucleotide sequence: TGTGCCAGCAGCCAAGATGAGGCACTACAGGGTATATGGGGCTACACCTTC.

This clone was seen only a few times. The rearrangement joins TRBV5-1 to TRBJ2-5; D unresolved. V was shortened by 7 bases and J by 3 bases, with 16 bases between the two germline ends. This CDR3 region has 14 residues. CDR1 SGHRS and CDR2 YFSETQ come from the germline V gene. CDR3 protein: CASAKIGSKETQYF. The CDR3, as DNA: TGCGCCAGCGCCAAGATCGGCAGTAAAGAGACCCAGTACTTC.

Only a few counts were recorded for this clone. This chain joins TRBV5-4 and TRBJ1-2; possibly TRBD1 for D (6 bases). The CDR3 runs to 14 residues. Germline values: CDR1 SGHNT, CDR2 YYREEE (reference sequence). The V end was cut by 0 bases, the J end by 5 bases, with 11 bases between. The CDR3 region is CASSLDRVSYGYTF. As DNA, the CDR3 is TGTGCCAGCAGCTTGGACAGGGTTTCGTATGGCTACACCTTC.

This rearrangement joins TRBV2 to TRBJ2-1; perhaps TRBD1 as D (5 bases). V was cut by 4 bases and J by 8 bases, with 12 bases left in between. Germline V lookup: CDR1 SNHLY, CDR2 FYNNEI. CDR3 length equals 13 residues. For the CDR3, the DNA is TGTGCCAGCAGTGGAGAAGGGGCGGATGAGCAGTTCTTC. Its protein is CASSGEGADEQFF. The complete variable domain, with remaining parts taken from reference TRBV2 and TRBJ2-1, reads EPEVTQTPSHQVTQMGQEVILRCVPISNHLYFYWYRQILGQKVEFLVSFYNNEISEKSEIFDDQFSVERPDGSNFTLKIRSTKLEDSAMYFCASSGEGADEQFFGPGTRLTVL.

The chain uses TRBV9 and TRBJ2-1; 9 bases are shared with TRBD2. Per the germline V gene, CDR1 is SGDLS and CDR2 is YYNGEE. The CDR3 sequence is 15 residues long. With 2 bases clipped from V and 5 bases from J, the junction kept 5 bases outside the gene matches. This CDR3 reads CASSVLAGGHNEQFF. The CDR3 DNA reads as TGTGCCAGCAGCGTTCTGGCGGGGGGGCACAATGAGCAGTTCTTC. Variable domain in full (rest from reference TRBV9 and TRBJ2-1): DSGVTQTPKHLITATGQRVTLRCSPRSGDLSVYWYQQSLDQGLQFLIQYYNGEERAKGNILERFSAQQFPDLHSELNLSSLELGDSALYFCASSVLAGGHNEQFFGPGTRLTVL.

J is TRBJ2-7 and V is TRBV7-6, with 15 bases identical to TRBD2. The CDR3 runs to 16 residues. Germline assignment: CDR1 SGHVS and CDR2 FNYEAQ. Germline trimming cut 5 bases from V and 3 bases from J; bases unmatched to any gene: 5. Here the CDR3 DNA reads TGTGCCAGCAGCCCCGGGACTAGCGGGAGGTACTACGAGCAGTACTTC. It codes for CASSPGTSGRYYEQYF. The complete variable domain, with remaining parts taken from reference TRBV7-6 and TRBJ2-7, reads GAGVSQSPRYKVTKRGQDVALRCDPISGHVSLYWYRQALGQGPEFLTYFNYEAQQDKSGLPNDRFSAERPEGSISTLTIQRTEQRDSAMYRCASSPGTSGRYYEQYFGPGTRLTVT.

The gene calls are TRBV4-1 and TRBJ2-1; possible D gene TRBD1, 5 bases. V lost 0 bases and J lost 9, with 9 bases in between. The CDR3 runs 13 residues. The V gene's germline CDR1 is MGHRA and CDR2 YSYEKL. The DNA of the CDR3 is TGCGCCAGCAGCCAAGATTGGGGCACTGAGCAGTTCTTC. It specifies CASSQDWGTEQFF.

The genes are TRBV29-1 and TRBJ1-4; D is unresolved. The CDR3 consists of 12 residues. Per the germline V gene, CDR1 is SQVTM and CDR2 is ANQGSEA. The DNA for the CDR3 is TGCAGGAGGGCCTTCGAGTTTGAAAAACTGTTTTTT. Its translation is CRRAFEFEKLFF.